The sequence of this TCR beta chain was determined in a study of T cell changes during pregnancy in multiple sclerosis. The CDR3 totals 15 residues. Germline V gene sequence: CDR1 KGHSH, CDR2 LQKENI. The V end was cut by 3 bases, the J end by 1 base, with 13 bases between. TCRdb keeps only in-frame clones here, not all; method: immunoSEQ multiplex PCR. The repertoire holds some 54,000 clones, with just over 90% as singletons. This chain links TRBV18 with TRBJ2-7, with D possibly being TRBD1 (6 bases). The TCR originated in a female donor with multiple sclerosis, enrolled in a pregnancy study. The specimen comprised peripheral blood, sampled after pregnancy. The CDR3 nucleotides are TGTGCCAGCTCACCGCAACAGGGATCTTCCTACGAGCAGTACTTC. This sequence encodes CASSPQQGSSYEQYF.